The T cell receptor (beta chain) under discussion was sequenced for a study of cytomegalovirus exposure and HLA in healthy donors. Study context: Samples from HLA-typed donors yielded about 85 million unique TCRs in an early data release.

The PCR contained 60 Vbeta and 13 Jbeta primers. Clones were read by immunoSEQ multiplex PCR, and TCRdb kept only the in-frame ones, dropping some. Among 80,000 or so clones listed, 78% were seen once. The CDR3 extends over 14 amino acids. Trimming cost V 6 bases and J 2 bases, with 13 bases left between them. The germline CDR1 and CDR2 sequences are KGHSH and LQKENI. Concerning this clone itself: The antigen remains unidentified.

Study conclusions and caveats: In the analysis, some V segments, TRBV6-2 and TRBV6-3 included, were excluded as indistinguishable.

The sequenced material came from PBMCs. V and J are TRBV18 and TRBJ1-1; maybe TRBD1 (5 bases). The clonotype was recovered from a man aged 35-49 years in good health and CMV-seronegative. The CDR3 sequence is CASSPARGNTEAFF. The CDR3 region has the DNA TGTGCCAGCTCTCCAGCGCGGGGCAACACTGAAGCTTTCTTT.